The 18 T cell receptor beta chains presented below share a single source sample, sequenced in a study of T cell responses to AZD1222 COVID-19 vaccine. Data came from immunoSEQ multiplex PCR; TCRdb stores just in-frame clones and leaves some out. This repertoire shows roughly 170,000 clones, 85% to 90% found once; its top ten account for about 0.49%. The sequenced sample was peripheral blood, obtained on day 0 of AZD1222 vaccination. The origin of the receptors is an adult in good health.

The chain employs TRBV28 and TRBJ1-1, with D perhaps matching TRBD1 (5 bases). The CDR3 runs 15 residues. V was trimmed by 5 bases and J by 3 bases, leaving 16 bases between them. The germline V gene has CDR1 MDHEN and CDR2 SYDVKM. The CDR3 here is CASSLGGGGDTEAFF. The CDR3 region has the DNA TGTGCCAGCAGTCTCGGGGGTGGGGGAGACACTGAAGCTTTCTTT.

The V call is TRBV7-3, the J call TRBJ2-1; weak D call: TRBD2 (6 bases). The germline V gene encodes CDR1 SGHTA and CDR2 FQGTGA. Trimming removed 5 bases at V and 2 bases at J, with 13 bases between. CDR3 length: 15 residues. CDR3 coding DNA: TGTGCCAGCAGCAAGGAGGGGACTCCCTACAATGAGCAGTTCTTC. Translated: CASSKEGTPYNEQFF.

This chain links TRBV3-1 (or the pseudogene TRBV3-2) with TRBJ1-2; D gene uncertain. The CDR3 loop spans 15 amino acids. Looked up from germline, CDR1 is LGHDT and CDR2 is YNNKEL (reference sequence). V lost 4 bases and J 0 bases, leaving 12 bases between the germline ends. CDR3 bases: TGTGCCAGCAGCCTCTCCAGGACGGCTAACTATGGCTACACCTTC. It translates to CASSLSRTANYGYTF.

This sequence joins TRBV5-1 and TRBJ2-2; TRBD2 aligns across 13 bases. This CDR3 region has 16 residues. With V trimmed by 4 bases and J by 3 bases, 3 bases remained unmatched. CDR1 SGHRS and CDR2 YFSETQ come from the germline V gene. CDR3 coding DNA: TGCGCCAGCAGCGGGGGGACTAGCGGGGACACCGGGGAGCTGTTTTTT. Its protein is CASSGGTSGDTGELFF.

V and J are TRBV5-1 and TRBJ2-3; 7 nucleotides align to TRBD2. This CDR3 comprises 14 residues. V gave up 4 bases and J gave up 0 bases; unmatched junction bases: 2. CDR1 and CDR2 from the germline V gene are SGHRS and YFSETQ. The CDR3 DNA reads TGCGCCAGCAGCGGGCGGGGGAGCACAGATACGCAGTATTTT. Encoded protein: CASSGRGSTDTQYF.

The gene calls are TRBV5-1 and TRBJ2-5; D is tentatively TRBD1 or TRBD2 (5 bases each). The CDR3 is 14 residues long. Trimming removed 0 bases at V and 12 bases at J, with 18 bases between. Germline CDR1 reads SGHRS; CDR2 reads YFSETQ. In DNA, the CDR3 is TGCGCCAGCAGCTTGGAACGGGGCGCGAGGGTCGAGTACTTC. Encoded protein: CASSLERGARVEYF.

CDR3 bases: TGCAGCGTTGAAGCAGGGGAGGGCTACAATGAGCAGTTCTTC. Encoded protein: CSVEAGEGYNEQFF. The V and J genes are TRBV29-1 and TRBJ2-1; D is possibly TRBD2 (7 bases). The CDR3 has 14 residues. The V end was cut by 1 base, the J end by 3 bases, with 10 bases between. The germline CDR1 and CDR2 sequences are SQVTM and ANQGSEA.

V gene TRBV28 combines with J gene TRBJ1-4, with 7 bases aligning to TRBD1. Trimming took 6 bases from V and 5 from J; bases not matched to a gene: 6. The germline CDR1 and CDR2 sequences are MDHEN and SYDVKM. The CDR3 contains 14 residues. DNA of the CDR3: TGTGCCAGCAGCGGAGGGACAGTAAATGAAAAACTGTTTTTT. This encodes CASSGGTVNEKLFF.

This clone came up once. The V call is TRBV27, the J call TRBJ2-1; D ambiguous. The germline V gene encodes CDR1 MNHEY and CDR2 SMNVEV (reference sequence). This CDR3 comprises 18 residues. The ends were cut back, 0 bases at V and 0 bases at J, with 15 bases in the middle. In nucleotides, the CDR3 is TGTGCCAGCAGTTTATCCCCCAGTGGCAGACGCTCCTACAATGAGCAGTTCTTC. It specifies CASSLSPSGRRSYNEQFF.

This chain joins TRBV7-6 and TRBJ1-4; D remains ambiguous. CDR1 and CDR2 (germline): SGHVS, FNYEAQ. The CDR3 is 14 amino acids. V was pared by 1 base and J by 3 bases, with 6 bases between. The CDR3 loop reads CASSLGLANEKLFF. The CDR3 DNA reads TGTGCCAGCAGCTTAGGCCTAGCTAATGAAAAACTGTTTTTT.

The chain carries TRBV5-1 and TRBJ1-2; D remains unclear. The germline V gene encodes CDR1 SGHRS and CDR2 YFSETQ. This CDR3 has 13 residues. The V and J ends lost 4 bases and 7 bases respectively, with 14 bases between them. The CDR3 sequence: CASSPIGGGGYTF. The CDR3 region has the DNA TGCGCCAGCAGCCCTATCGGAGGTGGTGGCTACACCTTC.

The chain's CDR3 is CASSLGDINQPQHF. The CDR3 nucleotides are TGTGCCAGCAGCTTAGGCGACATTAATCAGCCCCAGCATTTT. The rearrangement uses TRBV7-2 and TRBJ1-5; D is undetermined. This CDR3 contains 14 residues. Germline assignment: CDR1 SGHTA and CDR2 FQGNSA. The V end was cut by 1 base, the J end by 4 bases, with 8 bases between.

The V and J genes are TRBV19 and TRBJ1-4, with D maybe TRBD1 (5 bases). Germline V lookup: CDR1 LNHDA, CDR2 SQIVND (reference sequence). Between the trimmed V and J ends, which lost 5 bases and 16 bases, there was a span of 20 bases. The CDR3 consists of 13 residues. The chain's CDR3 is CASSGWGGTRAFF. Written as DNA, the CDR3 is TGTGCCAGTAGTGGTTGGGGCGGGACCAGGGCGTTTTTT.

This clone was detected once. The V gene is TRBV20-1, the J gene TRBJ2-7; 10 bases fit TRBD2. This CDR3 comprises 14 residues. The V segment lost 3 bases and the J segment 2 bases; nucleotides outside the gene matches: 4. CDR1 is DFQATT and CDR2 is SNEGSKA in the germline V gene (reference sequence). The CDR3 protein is CSASGGLATYEQYF. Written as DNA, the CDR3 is TGCAGTGCTAGTGGGGGACTAGCGACCTACGAGCAGTACTTC.

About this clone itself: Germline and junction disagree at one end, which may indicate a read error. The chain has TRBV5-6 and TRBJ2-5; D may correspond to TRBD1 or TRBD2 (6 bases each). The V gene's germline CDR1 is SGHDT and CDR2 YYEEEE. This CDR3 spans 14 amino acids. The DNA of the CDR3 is TGTGCCAGCAGATTGGATGGGGGGCAGGAGACCCAGTACTTC. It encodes CASRLDGGQETQYF.

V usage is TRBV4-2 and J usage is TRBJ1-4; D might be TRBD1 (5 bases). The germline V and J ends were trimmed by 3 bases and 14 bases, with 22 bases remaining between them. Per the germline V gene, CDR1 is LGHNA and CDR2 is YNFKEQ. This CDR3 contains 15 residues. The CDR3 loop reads CASSHPGGTSKWLFF. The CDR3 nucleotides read TGTGCCAGCAGCCACCCCGGGGGAACCTCGAAATGGCTGTTTTTT.

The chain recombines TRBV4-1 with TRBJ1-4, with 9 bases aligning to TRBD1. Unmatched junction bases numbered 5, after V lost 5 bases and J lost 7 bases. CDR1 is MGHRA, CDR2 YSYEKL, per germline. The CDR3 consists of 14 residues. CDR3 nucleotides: TGCGCCAGCAGCTCCCGGGACAGGGTTGAAAAACTGTTTTTT. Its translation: CASSSRDRVEKLFF.

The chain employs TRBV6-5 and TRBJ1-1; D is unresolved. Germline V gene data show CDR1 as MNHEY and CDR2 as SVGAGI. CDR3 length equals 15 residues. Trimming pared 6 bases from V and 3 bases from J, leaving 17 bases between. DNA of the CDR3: TGTGCCAGCAGCGTTAATGGGAGGAGCGACACTGAAGCTTTCTTT. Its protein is CASSVNGRSDTEAFF.